These 27 T cell receptor beta chains came from one sample sequenced in a study of blood T cells in healthy people across ages. A J-beta primer mix and a sample-barcoded 5' primer were used in a second PCR of about 7 to 11 cycles. A single record per CDR3 protein comes from TCRdb applying MiXCR to the 5' RACE reads. This sample has roughly 680,000 distinct CDR3 sequences; around 20% occur once, and the top ten carry 3.5% to 4%. The source material was blood. The receptors shown here come from a man between 65 and 85 years old in good health.

This clonotype was found a few times. The rearrangement links TRBV5-1 to TRBJ2-5; weak D call: TRBD2 (6 bases). The CDR3 consists of 14 residues. In germline, CDR1 is SGHRS, CDR2 YFSETQ. V was clipped by 6 bases and J by 2 bases, with 14 bases between them. The CDR3 DNA reads TGCGCCAGCAATCCCGGGGGTAGGCAAGAGACCCAGTACTTC. This gives the protein CASNPGGRQETQYF.

A few counts support this clonotype. Here the CDR3 reads CSALGQGRQETQYF. In nucleotides, the CDR3 is TGCAGTGCTCTCGGACAGGGACGGCAAGAGACCCAGTACTTC. The chain employs TRBV20-1 and TRBJ2-5; 8 bases match TRBD1. The V gene end was trimmed by 5 bases and the J gene end by 2 bases; junction bases not matched to a gene: 7. CDR1 is DFQATT, CDR2 SNEGSKA, per germline (reference sequence). This CDR3 is built from 14 residues.

This clonotype was seen more than once but under ten times. The chain employs TRBV20-1 and TRBJ2-4, with 7 bases fitting TRBD1. Germline V CDR1 and CDR2: DFQATT, SNEGSKA (reference sequence). Trimming removed 6 bases from V and 0 bases from J; junction bases left unmatched: 8. The CDR3 covers 15 residues. The CDR3 bases are TGCAGTGCCAACGACAGGGACCTAGCCAAAAACATTCAGTACTTC. It codes for CSANDRDLAKNIQYF.

Many counts were recorded for this clonotype. V is TRBV7-9 and J is TRBJ2-7, with 11 bases lining up with TRBD2. Germline CDR1 SEHNR, CDR2 FQNEAQ (reference sequence). Trimming took 5 bases from V and 1 from J; bases not matched to a gene: 1. The CDR3 contains 14 residues. The CDR3 is CASSTSGSSYEQYF. The DNA for the CDR3 is TGTGCCAGCAGCACTAGCGGGAGTTCCTACGAGCAGTACTTC.

This clonotype has ten or more counts. The J gene is TRBJ2-3, the V gene TRBV7-3, with 14 bases matching TRBD2. V lost 3 bases to trimming and J lost 4 bases; unmatched junction nucleotides: 0. CDR3 length equals 15 residues. Germline values: CDR1 SGHTA, CDR2 FQGTGA. CDR3 bases: TGTGCCAGCAGCTTGGGACTAGCGGGAGCAGATACGCAGTATTTT. This codes for CASSLGLAGADTQYF. Drawing the rest from reference TRBV7-3 and TRBJ2-3, the complete variable domain is GAGVSQTPSNKVTEKGKYVELRCDPISGHTALYWYRQSLGQGPEFLIYFQGTGAADDSGLPNDRFFAVRPEGSVSTLKIQRTERGDSAVYLCASSLGLAGADTQYFGPGTRLTVL.

This rearrangement joins TRBV7-2 to TRBJ1-6; D remains ambiguous. V was shortened by 4 bases and J by 9 bases, with 7 bases between the two germline ends. Germline V gene data show CDR1 as SGHTA and CDR2 as FQGNSA. This CDR3 comprises 12 residues. Here the CDR3 DNA reads TGTGCCAGCAGCTCCCCCCCTTCACCCCTCCACTTT. It codes for CASSSPPSPLHF.

This clonotype was found a few times. The V gene is TRBV20-1, the J gene TRBJ2-1; maybe TRBD2 (6 bases). Germline loops: CDR1 DFQATT, CDR2 SNEGSKA (reference sequence). The CDR3 covers 17 residues. V was shortened by 0 bases and J by 4 bases, with 19 bases between the two germline ends. CDR3 sequence: CSARDGESPGVYNEQFF. The CDR3 DNA is TGCAGTGCTAGAGACGGAGAGAGCCCGGGAGTATACAATGAGCAGTTCTTC.

This clonotype occurred a few times. The chain combines TRBV14 with TRBJ2-1, with 8 bases matching TRBD2. The CDR3 covers 16 residues. With V trimmed by 5 bases and J by 5 bases, 11 bases remained unmatched. The germline gives CDR1 SGHDN, CDR2 FVKESK. CDR3 DNA sequence: TGTGCCAGCAGCGTAGGACCGGGACTAGGCCACAATGAGCAGTTCTTC. Translated, it gives CASSVGPGLGHNEQFF.

This clonotype was detected a few times. The V call is TRBV12-3 or TRBV12-4, the J call TRBJ2-5; perhaps TRBD2 as D (6 bases). V was pared by 1 base and J by 0 bases, with 9 bases between. The CDR3 sequence is 15 residues long. The CDR3 protein is CASSLGAGHQETQYF. CDR3 nucleotide sequence: TGTGCCAGCAGTTTAGGGGCGGGACACCAAGAGACCCAGTACTTC.

This clonotype has only a few counts. CDR3 DNA sequence: TGCAGTGCTAGATCGCGGGAGGGCCGGGTTACAGATACGCAGTATTTT. It yields the protein CSARSREGRVTDTQYF. This chain links TRBV20-1 with TRBJ2-3; 9 nucleotides line up with TRBD2. CDR1 DFQATT and CDR2 SNEGSKA come from the germline V gene (reference sequence). Unmatched junction bases numbered 9, after V lost 2 bases and J lost 3 bases. The CDR3 sequence is 16 residues long.

On this clonotype itself: One end of the junction is discordant with germline, which a read error may explain. This chain uses TRBV20-1 with TRBJ2-7; 7 bases align to TRBD2. Germline lookup yields CDR1 DFQATT and CDR2 SNEGSKA (reference sequence). This CDR3 is built from 12 residues. CDR3 coding DNA: TGCAGTGCTAGTTGGAGGGCGGGAGAGCAGTGCTTC. This codes for CSASWRAGEQCF.

The table lists this clonotype with a few counts. The chain recombines TRBV7-2 with TRBJ2-3, with 9 bases aligning to TRBD2. Trimming took 5 bases from V and 3 from J; bases not matched to a gene: 18. Germline lookup yields CDR1 SGHTA and CDR2 FQGNSA. The CDR3 is made up of 19 amino acids. The CDR3 nucleotides read TGTGCCAGCAGCCGTGGGATCTCTAGCGGGAATGAGGGGACAGATACGCAGTATTTT. Translation: CASSRGISSGNEGTDTQYF. The variable domain in full, completed from reference TRBV7-2 and TRBJ2-3, reads GAGVSQSPSNKVTEKGKDVELRCDPISGHTALYWYRQSLGQGLEFLIYFQGNSAPDKSGLPSDRFSAERTGGSVSTLTIQRTQQEDSAVYLCASSRGISSGNEGTDTQYFGPGTRLTVL.

The rearrangement links TRBV6-2 or TRBV6-3 to TRBJ1-6; D is unclear. The V and J ends lost 0 bases and 12 bases respectively, with 9 bases between them. The germline V gene has CDR1 MNHEY and CDR2 SVGEGT. This CDR3 contains 13 residues. The CDR3 here is CASSYSSDLPLHF. The CDR3 DNA reads TGTGCCAGCAGTTACTCAAGCGATTTACCCCTCCACTTT.

This clonotype occurred many times. V and J are TRBV14 and TRBJ2-7; no firm D call. Trimming cost V 1 base and J 6 bases, with 10 bases left between them. The length of the CDR3 is 13 residues. Germline lookup yields CDR1 SGHDN and CDR2 FVKESK. CDR3 DNA sequence: TGTGCCAGCAGCCAAGGGGGTAGAACCGAGCAGTACTTC. Translating it yields CASSQGGRTEQYF.

This chain connects TRBV7-2 to TRBJ1-4; 7 bases fit TRBD1. J gave up 2 bases and V 5 bases, and 5 bases lay outside the gene matches. The CDR3 is made up of 15 amino acids. Germline lookup yields CDR1 SGHTA and CDR2 FQGNSA. CDR3 in DNA: TGTGCCAGCAGCGAAAGGGGGCGGACTAATGAAAAACTGTTTTTT. It codes for CASSERGRTNEKLFF.

The table lists this clonotype with many counts. This chain links TRBV20-1 with TRBJ2-5; 8 bases map to TRBD1. The CDR3 is 14 residues long. CDR1 and CDR2 from the germline V gene are DFQATT and SNEGSKA (reference sequence). V lost 2 bases and J lost 3; bases outside the gene matches: 5. As DNA, the CDR3 is TGCAGTGCTAGACAGGGGGCGAAGGAAGAGACCCAGTACTTC. It is translated as CSARQGAKEETQYF.

This clonotype showed up just a few times. The rearrangement joins TRBV7-9 to TRBJ2-5; no definite D call. The ends were cut back, 5 bases at V and 3 bases at J, with 7 bases in the middle. Germline CDR1 SEHNR, CDR2 FQNEAQ (reference sequence). The CDR3 spans 12 residues. This CDR3 reads CASSVIEETQYF. Here the CDR3 DNA reads TGTGCCAGCAGCGTCATCGAAGAGACCCAGTACTTC. Variable domain in full (rest from reference TRBV7-9 and TRBJ2-5): DTGVSQNPRHKITKRGQNVTFRCDPISEHNRLYWYRQTLGQGPEFLTYFQNEAQLEKSRLLSDRFSAERPKGSFSTLEIQRTEQGDSAMYLCASSVIEETQYFGPGTRLLVL.

This rearrangement joins TRBV7-9 to TRBJ1-6; D remains unclear. The V end lost 0 bases, the J end lost 7 bases, and 4 bases lay between the germline ends. CDR3 length: 13 residues. CDR1 is SEHNR and CDR2 is FQNEAQ in the germline V gene (reference sequence). CDR3 in amino acids: CASSLAVNSPLHF. CDR3 nucleotide sequence: TGTGCCAGCAGCTTAGCGGTCAATTCACCCCTCCACTTT.

V is TRBV19 and J is TRBJ2-1; D not resolved. V was trimmed by 5 bases and J by 6 bases, leaving 8 bases between them. CDR1 and CDR2 from the germline V gene are LNHDA and SQIVND (reference sequence). The CDR3 covers 12 residues. The CDR3 protein is CASSGFSNEQFF. CDR3 DNA sequence: TGTGCCAGTAGTGGGTTCAGCAATGAGCAGTTCTTC.

This chain connects TRBV20-1 to TRBJ2-7; D is uncertain. The CDR3 runs to 13 residues. The germline CDR1 and CDR2 sequences are DFQATT and SNEGSKA (reference sequence). The V end was cut by 3 bases, the J end by 2 bases, with 11 bases between. DNA for the CDR3: TGCAGTGCTAGGTTCGCAGACGCCTACGAGCAGTACTTC. Residues: CSARFADAYEQYF.

The rearrangement joins TRBV27 to TRBJ2-7; D unresolved. This CDR3 spans 13 amino acids. Germline V gene data show CDR1 as MNHEY and CDR2 as SMNVEV (reference sequence). The ends were cut back, 4 bases at V and 6 bases at J, with 13 bases in the middle. The CDR3 DNA is TGTGCCAGCAGTTCTCTTGGTTCGCGCGAGCAGTACTTC. Protein sequence: CASSSLGSREQYF.

The DNA for the CDR3 is TGTGCCAGCAGTGTGACTAGTGCCTCTCGGGACGAGCAGTACTTC. It specifies CASSVTSASRDEQYF. V usage is TRBV12-3 or TRBV12-4 and J usage is TRBJ2-5; the D gene is possibly TRBD2 (6 bases). The J call may be mistaken, given a closer DNA end match to TRBJ2-7. The CDR3 sequence is 15 residues long.

V is TRBV20-1 and J is TRBJ2-6, with a tentative D call TRBD2 (6 bases). The germline V gene encodes CDR1 DFQATT and CDR2 SNEGSKA (reference sequence). The CDR3 runs to 15 residues. V gave up 3 bases and J gave up 0 bases, with 9 bases separating them. The CDR3 here is CSASAGPSGANVLTF. CDR3 DNA: TGCAGTGCTAGCGCGGGACCCTCTGGGGCCAACGTCCTGACTTTC.

This clonotype showed up many times. One junction end disagrees with the germline gene, perhaps due to a read error. The genes are TRBV5-1 and TRBJ2-3; 10 bases are a match to TRBD1. This CDR3 spans 15 amino acids. Per the germline V gene, CDR1 is SGHRS and CDR2 is YFSETQ. The CDR3 nucleotides read TGTGCCAGCAGTCTGGGACAGGGGCGCACAGATACGCAGTATTTT. It yields the protein CASSLGQGRTDTQYF.

The chain links TRBV4-1 to TRBJ2-5; 12 positions match TRBD2. The CDR3 length is 15 residues. V was clipped by 1 base and J by 11 bases; unmatched bases: 8. In germline, CDR1 is MGHRA, CDR2 YSYEKL. CDR3: CASSQGLAGDREQYF. The CDR3 DNA reads as TGCGCCAGCAGCCAAGGACTAGCGGGAGACAGAGAGCAGTACTTC.

This chain joins TRBV2 and TRBJ2-5; 10 positions agree with TRBD1. The J call could be wrong; TRBJ2-7 is a better fit for the DNA end. This CDR3 has 14 residues. Germline CDR1 is SNHLY and CDR2 is FYNNEI. CDR3 loop: CASSGDRGTYEQYF. CDR3 sequence (DNA): TGTGCCAGCAGTGGGGACAGGGGAACCTACGAGCAGTACTTC.

Details on this clonotype: With a much larger clone just one base away, this may be a read error. This rearrangement joins TRBV7-2 to TRBJ2-7, with a weak D call TRBD2 (7 bases). The germline V and J ends were trimmed by 1 base and 7 bases, with 20 bases remaining between them. Germline V gives CDR1 SGHTA, CDR2 FQGNSA. CDR3 length: 16 amino acids. CDR3: CASSLDLRAGRGEQYF. CDR3 DNA: TGTGCCAGCAGCTTAGATTTACGAGCGGGAAGGGGGGAGCAGTACTTC.